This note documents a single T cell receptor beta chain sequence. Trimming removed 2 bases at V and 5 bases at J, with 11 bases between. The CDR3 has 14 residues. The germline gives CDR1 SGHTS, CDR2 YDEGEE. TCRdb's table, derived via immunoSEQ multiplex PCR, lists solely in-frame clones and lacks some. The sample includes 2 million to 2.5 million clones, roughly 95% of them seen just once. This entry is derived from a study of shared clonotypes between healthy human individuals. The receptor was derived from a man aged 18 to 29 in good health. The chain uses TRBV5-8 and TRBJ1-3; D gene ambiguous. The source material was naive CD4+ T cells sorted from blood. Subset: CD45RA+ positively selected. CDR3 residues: CASSLIEKRNTIYF. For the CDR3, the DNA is TGTGCCAGCAGCTTAATCGAAAAGAGAAACACCATATATTTT.